The clone carrying this TCR beta chain was detected only once. Its antigen is unknown. The data belong to a study of cytomegalovirus exposure and HLA in healthy donors. The study's findings and limits: An observed cluster of highly shared sequence variants was recorded as a likely sequencing artifact. For TCR beta chains, V- and J-gene trimming was later linked to a missense DCLRE1C variant. Reportedly, HLA-A and HLA-B alleles of most subjects were accurately predicted from TCR beta. Presence/absence comparisons presumed near-even sequencing depth among donors.

Germline V gives CDR1 MNHEY, CDR2 SVGAGI. The CDR3 has 15 residues. The V end was cut by 2 bases, the J end by 7 bases, with 12 bases between. The study ran its PCR with 60 Vbeta and 13 Jbeta primers. Profiling relied on immunoSEQ multiplex PCR, and the TCRdb table lists in-frame clones only, not all of them. The table lists some 160,000 clones, around 80% of them singletons. Sequencing was done on a sample of PBMCs. The V and J genes are TRBV6-5 and TRBJ1-6; TRBD1 might be the D (5 bases). The TCR originated in a woman between 18 and 30 years old in good health and CMV-seronegative. CDR3 in amino acids: CASSYPGGGNSPLHF. The DNA for the CDR3 is TGTGCCAGCAGTTACCCCGGGGGGGGGAATTCACCCCTCCACTTT.